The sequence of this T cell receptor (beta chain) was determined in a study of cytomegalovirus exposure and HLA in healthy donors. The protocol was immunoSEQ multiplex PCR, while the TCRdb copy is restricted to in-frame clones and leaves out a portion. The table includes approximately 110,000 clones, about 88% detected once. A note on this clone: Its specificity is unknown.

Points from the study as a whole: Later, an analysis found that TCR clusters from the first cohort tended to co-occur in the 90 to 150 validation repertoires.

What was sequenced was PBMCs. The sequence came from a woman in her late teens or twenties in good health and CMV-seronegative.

The CDR3 bases are TGTGCCAGCAGTTACTCGATAGTGGAGAAAGCCCAGTACTTC. It codes for CASSYSIVEKAQYF. This chain links TRBV6-6 with TRBJ2-5; D call uncertain. Between the trimmed V and J ends, which lost 0 bases and 9 bases, there was a span of 14 bases. The CDR3 has 14 amino acids. CDR1 MNHNY and CDR2 SVGAGI come from the germline V gene (reference sequence).